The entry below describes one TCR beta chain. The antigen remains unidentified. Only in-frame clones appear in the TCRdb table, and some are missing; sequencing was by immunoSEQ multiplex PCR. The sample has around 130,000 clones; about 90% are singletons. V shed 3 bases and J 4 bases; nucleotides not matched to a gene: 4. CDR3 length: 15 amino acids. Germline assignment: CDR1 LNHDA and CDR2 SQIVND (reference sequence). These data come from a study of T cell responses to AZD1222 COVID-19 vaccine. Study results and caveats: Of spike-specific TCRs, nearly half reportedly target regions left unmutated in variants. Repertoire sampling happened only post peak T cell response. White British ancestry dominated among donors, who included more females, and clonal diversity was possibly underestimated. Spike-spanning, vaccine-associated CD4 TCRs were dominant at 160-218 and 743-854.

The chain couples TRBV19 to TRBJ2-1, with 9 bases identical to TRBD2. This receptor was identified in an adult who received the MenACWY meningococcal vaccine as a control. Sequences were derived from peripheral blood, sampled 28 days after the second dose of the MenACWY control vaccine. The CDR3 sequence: CASSISSGGYNEQFF. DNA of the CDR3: TGTGCCAGTAGTATCTCCAGCGGGGGGTACAATGAGCAGTTCTTC.